Sequencing of this T cell receptor (beta chain) was carried out in a study of T cell responses to AZD1222 COVID-19 vaccine. Sequenced by immunoSEQ multiplex PCR; TCRdb stores in-frame clones only, minus some. Found here are some 100,000 clones, approximately 90% of them singletons; the top ten hold about 5.2%. The V gene's germline CDR1 is SEHNR and CDR2 FQNEAQ (reference sequence). V gave up 5 bases and J gave up 2 bases; unmatched junction bases: 4. The CDR3 extends over 16 amino acids. Worth noting for this clone: The antigen is not known.

Whole-study results and caveats: Repertoires were sampled only after the peak T cell response.

The clonotype originates from an adult in good health. V gene TRBV7-9 combines with J gene TRBJ2-3; TRBD2 matches at 13 bases. The sequencing used peripheral blood, collected on day 0 of AZD1222 vaccination. In DNA, the CDR3 is TGTGCCAGCAGCCTCGGGACTAGCGGGGACACAGATACGCAGTATTTT. This codes for CASSLGTSGDTDTQYF.